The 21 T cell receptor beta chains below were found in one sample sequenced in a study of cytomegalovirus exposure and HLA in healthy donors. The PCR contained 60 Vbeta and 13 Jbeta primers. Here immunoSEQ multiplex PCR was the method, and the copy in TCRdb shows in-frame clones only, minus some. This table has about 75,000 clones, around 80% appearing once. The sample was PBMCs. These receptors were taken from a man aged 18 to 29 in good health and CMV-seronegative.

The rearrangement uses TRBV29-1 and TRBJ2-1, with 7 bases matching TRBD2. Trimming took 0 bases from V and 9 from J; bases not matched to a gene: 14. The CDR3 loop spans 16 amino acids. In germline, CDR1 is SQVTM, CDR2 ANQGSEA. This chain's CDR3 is CSVEDFREGYRVEQFF. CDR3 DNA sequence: TGCAGCGTTGAAGATTTTAGGGAGGGTTATCGGGTTGAGCAGTTCTTC.

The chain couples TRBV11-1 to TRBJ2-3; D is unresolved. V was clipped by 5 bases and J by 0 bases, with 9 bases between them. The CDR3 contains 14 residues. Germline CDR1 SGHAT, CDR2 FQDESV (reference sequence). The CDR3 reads CASSAGASTDTQYF. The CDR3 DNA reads TGTGCCAGCAGCGCCGGAGCTAGCACAGATACGCAGTATTTT.

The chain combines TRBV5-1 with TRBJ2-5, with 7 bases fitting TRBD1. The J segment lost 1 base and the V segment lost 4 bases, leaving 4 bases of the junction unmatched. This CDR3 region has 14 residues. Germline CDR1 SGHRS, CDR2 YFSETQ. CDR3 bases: TGCGCCAGCAGCAAAGGGACAGTCCAAGAGACCCAGTACTTC. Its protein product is CASSKGTVQETQYF.

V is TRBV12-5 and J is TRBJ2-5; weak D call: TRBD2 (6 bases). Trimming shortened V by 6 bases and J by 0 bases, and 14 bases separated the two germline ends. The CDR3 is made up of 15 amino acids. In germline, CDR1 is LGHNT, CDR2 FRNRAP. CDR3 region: CASGPGGAYQETQYF. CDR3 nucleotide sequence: TGTGCTAGTGGGCCCGGAGGGGCTTACCAAGAGACCCAGTACTTC.

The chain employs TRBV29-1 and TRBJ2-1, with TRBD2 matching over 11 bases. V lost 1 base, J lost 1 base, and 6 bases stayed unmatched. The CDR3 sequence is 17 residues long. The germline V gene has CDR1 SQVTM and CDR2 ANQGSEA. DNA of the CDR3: TGCAGCGTTGAAGGCTCTAGCGGGGGGCGATCCTACAATGAGCAGTTCTTC. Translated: CSVEGSSGGRSYNEQFF.

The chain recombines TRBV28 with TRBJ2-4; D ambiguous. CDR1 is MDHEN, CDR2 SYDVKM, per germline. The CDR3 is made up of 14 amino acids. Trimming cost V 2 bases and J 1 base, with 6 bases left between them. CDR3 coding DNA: TGTGCCAGCAGTTTACCAGCGGCCAAAAACATTCAGTACTTC. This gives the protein CASSLPAAKNIQYF.

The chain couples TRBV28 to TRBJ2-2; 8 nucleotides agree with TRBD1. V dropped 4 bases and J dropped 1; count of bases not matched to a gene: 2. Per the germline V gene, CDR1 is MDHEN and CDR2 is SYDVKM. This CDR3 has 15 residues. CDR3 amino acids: CASSWDRLNTGELFF. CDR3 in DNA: TGTGCCAGCAGTTGGGACAGGTTGAACACCGGGGAGCTGTTTTTT.

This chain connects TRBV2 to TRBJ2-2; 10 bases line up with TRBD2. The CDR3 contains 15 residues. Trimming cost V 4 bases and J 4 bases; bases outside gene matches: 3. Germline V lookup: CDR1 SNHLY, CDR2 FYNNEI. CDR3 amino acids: CASSVSGGATGELFF. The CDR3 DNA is TGTGCCAGCAGTGTGAGCGGGGGGGCCACCGGGGAGCTGTTTTTT.

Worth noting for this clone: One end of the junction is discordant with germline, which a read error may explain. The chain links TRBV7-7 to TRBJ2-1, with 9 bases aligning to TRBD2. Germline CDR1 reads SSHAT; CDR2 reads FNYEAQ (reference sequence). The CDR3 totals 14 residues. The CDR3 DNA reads TGTGCTAGCAGTTTAGCGGGAGAGGGCAATGAGCAGTTCTTC. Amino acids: CASSLAGEGNEQFF.

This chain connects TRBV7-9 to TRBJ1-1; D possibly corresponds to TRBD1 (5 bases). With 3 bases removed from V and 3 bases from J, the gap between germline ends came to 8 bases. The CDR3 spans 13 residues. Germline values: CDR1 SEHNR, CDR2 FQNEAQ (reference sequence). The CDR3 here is CASSLGLDTEAFF. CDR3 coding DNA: TGTGCCAGCAGCTTGGGACTCGACACTGAAGCTTTCTTT.

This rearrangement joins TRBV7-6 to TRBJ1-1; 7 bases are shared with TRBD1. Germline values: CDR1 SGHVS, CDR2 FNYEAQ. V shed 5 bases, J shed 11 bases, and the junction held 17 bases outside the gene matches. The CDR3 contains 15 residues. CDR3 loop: CASSLSQGRTTGAFF. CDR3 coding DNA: TGTGCCAGCAGCCTATCACAGGGGCGAACAACGGGGGCTTTCTTT.

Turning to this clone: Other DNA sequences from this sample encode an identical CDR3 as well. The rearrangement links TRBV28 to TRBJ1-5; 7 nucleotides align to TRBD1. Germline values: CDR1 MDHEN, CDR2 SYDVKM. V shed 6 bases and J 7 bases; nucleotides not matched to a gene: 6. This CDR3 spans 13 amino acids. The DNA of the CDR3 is TGTGCCAGCAGCCCAGGGGGTGGACAGCCCCAGCATTTT. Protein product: CASSPGGGQPQHF.

The CDR3 region is CASSLTAGTLGEKLFF. As DNA, the CDR3 is TGCGCCAGCAGCTTGACAGCCGGGACATTAGGTGAAAAACTGTTTTTT. J is TRBJ1-4 and V is TRBV5-1; possible D gene TRBD1, 6 bases. CDR1 and CDR2 from the germline V gene are SGHRS and YFSETQ. Trimming cost V 1 base and J 7 bases, with 17 bases left between them. The CDR3 is 16 residues long.

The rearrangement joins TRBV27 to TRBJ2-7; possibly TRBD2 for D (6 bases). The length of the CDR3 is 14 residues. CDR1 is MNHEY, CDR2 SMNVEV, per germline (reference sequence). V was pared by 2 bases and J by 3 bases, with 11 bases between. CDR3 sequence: CASSLPGENYEQYF. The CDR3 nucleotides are TGTGCCAGCAGTTTACCGGGGGAGAACTACGAGCAGTACTTC.

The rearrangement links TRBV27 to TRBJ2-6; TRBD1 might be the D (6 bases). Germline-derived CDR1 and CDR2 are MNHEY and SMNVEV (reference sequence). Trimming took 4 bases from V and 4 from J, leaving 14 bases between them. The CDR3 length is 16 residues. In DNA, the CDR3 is TGTGCCAGCAGTTCCGTCACAGGGAACGGGGCCAACGTCCTGACTTTC. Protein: CASSSVTGNGANVLTF.

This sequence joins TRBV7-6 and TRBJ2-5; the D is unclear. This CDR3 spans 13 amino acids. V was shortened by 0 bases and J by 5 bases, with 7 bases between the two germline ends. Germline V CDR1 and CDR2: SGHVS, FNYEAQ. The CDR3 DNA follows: TGTGCCAGCAGCTTAGCGGAAGCGGAGACCCAGTACTTC. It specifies CASSLAEAETQYF.

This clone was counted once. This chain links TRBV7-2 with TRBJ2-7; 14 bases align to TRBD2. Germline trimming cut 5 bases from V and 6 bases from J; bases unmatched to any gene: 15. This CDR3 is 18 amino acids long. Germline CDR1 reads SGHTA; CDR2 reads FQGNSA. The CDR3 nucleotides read TGTGCCAGCAGCCCAATCCGCGGACTAGCGGGAGGTTCCGGCGAGCAGTACTTC. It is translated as CASSPIRGLAGGSGEQYF.

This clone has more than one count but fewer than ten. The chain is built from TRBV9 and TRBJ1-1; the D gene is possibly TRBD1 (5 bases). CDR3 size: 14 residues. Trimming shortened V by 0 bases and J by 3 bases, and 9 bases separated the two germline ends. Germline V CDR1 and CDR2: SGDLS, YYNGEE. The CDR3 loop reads CASSVGGGDTEAFF. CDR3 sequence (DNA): TGTGCCAGCAGCGTAGGTGGAGGGGACACTGAAGCTTTCTTT.

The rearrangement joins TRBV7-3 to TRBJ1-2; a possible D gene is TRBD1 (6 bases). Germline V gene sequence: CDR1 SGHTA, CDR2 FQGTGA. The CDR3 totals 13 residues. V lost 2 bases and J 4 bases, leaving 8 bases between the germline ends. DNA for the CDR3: TGTGCCAGCAGCTTACGGGGGGCCTATGGCTACACCTTC. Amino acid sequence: CASSLRGAYGYTF.

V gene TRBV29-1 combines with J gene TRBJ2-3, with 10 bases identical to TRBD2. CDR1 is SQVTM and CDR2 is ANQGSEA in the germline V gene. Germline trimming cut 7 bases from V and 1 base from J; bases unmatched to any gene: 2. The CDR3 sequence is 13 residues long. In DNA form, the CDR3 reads TGCAGCGATCTAGCGGGAGGCACAGATACGCAGTATTTT. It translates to CSDLAGGTDTQYF.

CDR3 sequence (DNA): TGTGCCAGCATTAGACGAGGAAGCGGGAGGTTTAGTAATGAGCAGTTCTTC. Protein sequence: CASIRRGSGRFSNEQFF. The J gene is TRBJ2-1, the V gene TRBV2; TRBD2 matches at 9 bases. The germline V gene has CDR1 SNHLY and CDR2 FYNNEI. V lost 7 bases, J lost 7 bases, and 17 bases stayed unmatched. This CDR3 spans 17 amino acids.